The present T cell receptor beta chain was sequenced within a study of T cell responses to AZD1222 COVID-19 vaccine (TCRdb year 2021). About the study as a whole: A total of 230 to 250 trial participants underwent TCR sequencing, of whom approximately 210 received two doses of AZD1222 and approximately 25 received two doses of the MenACWY control vaccine. Trial participants were enrolled into age subgroups of 18-55, 56-69 and 70-plus years, which contained approximately 150, 28 and 58 TCR-sequenced participants, respectively.

What the study reported, not specific to this receptor: No day 14 peak-response samples were available, so repertoires were characterized only after the peak T cell response. The whole spike protein was spanned by vaccine-associated CD4 TCRs, and dominant responses were seen in regions 160-218 and 743-854. In the small 56-69-year group, the increase in depth fell short of significance, most likely because of low power. Most participants were white British and females outnumbered males, and the authors suggested that clonal diversity may have been underestimated. Nearly half of unique spike-specific TCRs reportedly recognized epitopes outside regions mutated in the B.1.351 and B.1.1.7 variants. Conclusions about previously exposed vaccinees are limited, since just five or six AZD1222 recipients were seropositive for SARS-CoV-2 at baseline. After two AZD1222 doses, spike-specific TCR breadth and depth were significantly higher than at day 0 and than in MenACWY recipients.

The CDR3 regions of human TCRbeta chains were analyzed by immunosequencing. The original methods were these. TCRs in the repertoires were matched against a reference library of SARS-CoV-2-specific TCRs that had been generated with the MIRA antigen-specificity platform. Breadth was defined as the fraction of unique TCRs that were SARS-CoV-2-associated, and depth was defined as the fraction of total T cells that were SARS-CoV-2-associated. Using the MIRA data, each spike-specific TCR was mapped to the spike region that the TCR reacts to and placed in a CD4 or CD8 class. Log10-transformed breadth and depth values were compared by one-way ANOVA with Sidak's multiple comparisons tests. Held by TCRdb, this immuneACCESS table contains in-frame sequences only and omits some clones. Under half of the omission traces to an unresolved V gene where checked; the cause of the rest is unknown. V, J and clone size reflect that table, while D and trimming were determined from the DNA. This sample comprises approximately 140,000 clones, roughly 92% of them detected only once. The ten largest make up 0.9% to 1.3% of the sample.

Concerning this clone: Its recognized antigen is unknown. Base quality data are lacking; no much larger clone is found one base away.

The meaning of the sample's time point label: about 28 days (+/-7) after the second vaccine dose. Because spike-specific TCR depth and breadth did not differ between the two schedules, AZD1222 recipients who got a second dose at roughly 4 weeks were pooled with those who got a second dose at roughly 12 weeks. Vaccinee samples came from UK trials COV001 and COV002, including a single-blind randomized controlled phase 2/3 trial of AZD1222 (ChAdOx1 nCoV-19) in healthy adults. For TCRbeta chain sequencing, PBMC samples were collected from trial participants at day 0 and at day 28 after the second dose. V is reduced by 4 bases and J by 0 bases, leaving a spacing of 9 bases between them. The CDR3, from cysteine to phenylalanine, totals 14 residues. Only CDR3 DNA is held: 42 bases, read in frame from base 1. CDR1 and CDR2, looked up from the germline V gene, are SGDLS and YYNGEE.

The chain employs TRBV9 and TRBJ2-3, and perhaps TRBD1 as D gene, on 6 matching bases. This receptor was obtained from an adult who received the AZD1222 COVID-19 vaccine. The sequencing here drew on peripheral blood, taken 28 days after the second AZD1222 dose. CDR3 reads: CASSPGTSTDTQYF. The DNA is TGTGCCAGCAGCCCAGGGACAAGCACAGATACGCAGTATTTT.